Listed here are 29 T cell receptor beta chains from one sample, sequenced in a study of cytomegalovirus exposure and HLA in healthy donors. The PCR had 60 Vbeta and 13 Jbeta primers. Some clones are missing from TCRdb's copy, which holds only in-frame ones; the method was immunoSEQ multiplex PCR. The sample's table shows around 76,000 clones. The sequencing input was PBMCs. The origin of the receptors is a man aged 35 to 55 in good health and CMV-seronegative.

This chain joins TRBV5-1 and TRBJ2-3, with D perhaps TRBD1 (5 bases). The CDR3 consists of 14 residues. Germline V gene sequence: CDR1 SGHRS, CDR2 YFSETQ. V was clipped by 5 bases and J by 2 bases, with 12 bases between them. The CDR3 here is CASSQGVYTDTQYF. The CDR3 DNA reads TGCGCCAGCAGTCAAGGGGTTTACACAGATACGCAGTATTTT.

This chain links TRBV5-4 with TRBJ1-4, with 10 bases matching TRBD1. The CDR3 is made up of 16 amino acids. Looked up from germline, CDR1 is SGHNT and CDR2 is YYREEE (reference sequence). The junction had 10 bases not matched to a gene; V was cut back by 4 bases and J by 7 bases. CDR3 sequence reads: CASSPARDRGSEKLFF. CDR3 in DNA: TGTGCCAGCAGCCCAGCACGGGACAGGGGATCTGAAAAACTGTTTTTT.

The chain employs TRBV6-6 and TRBJ2-5, with 8 nucleotides matching TRBD2. TRBJ2-7 explains the end of the DNA better; the J call may be wrong. Germline lookup yields CDR1 MNHNY and CDR2 SVGAGI (reference sequence). CDR3 length equals 14 residues. CDR3 region: CASSYSGVLLEQYF. In DNA, the CDR3 is TGTGCCAGCAGTTATAGCGGGGTCTTGCTCGAGCAGTACTTC.

This chain joins TRBV29-1 and TRBJ2-7, with a possible D match to TRBD1 (5 bases). The germline V and J ends were trimmed by 7 bases and 0 bases, with 19 bases remaining between them. Germline V gene data show CDR1 as SQVTM and CDR2 as ANQGSEA. The CDR3 is 15 amino acids. The DNA for the CDR3 is TGCAGCGAGCCCCACCTCAGGACACGCTCCTACGAGCAGTACTTC. Its translation: CSEPHLRTRSYEQYF.

The rearrangement uses TRBV29-1 and TRBJ2-5; TRBD1 aligns across 8 bases. The end of the DNA fits TRBJ2-7 better, so the J call may be wrong. CDR3 size: 14 residues. The germline V gene has CDR1 SQVTM and CDR2 ANQGSEA. CDR3 bases: TGCAGCGCTGGACAGGGTATGGGAGCCTACGAGCAGTACTTC. It yields the protein CSAGQGMGAYEQYF.

The chain couples TRBV18 to TRBJ2-1, with 11 bases matching TRBD2. This CDR3 is 16 amino acids long. The germline gives CDR1 KGHSH, CDR2 LQKENI. V lost 3 bases, J lost 2 bases, and 3 bases stayed unmatched. The CDR3 DNA reads as TGTGCCAGCTCACCGGGGACTAGCGGTCCCTACAATGAGCAGTTCTTC. Protein: CASSPGTSGPYNEQFF.

The chain links TRBV7-9 to TRBJ2-3, with 8 bases that match TRBD1. Trimming took 1 base from V and 5 from J; bases not matched to a gene: 8. This CDR3 has 16 residues. Germline assignment: CDR1 SEHNR and CDR2 FQNEAQ (reference sequence). The CDR3 loop reads CASSLDAGGRRDTQYF. In DNA form, the CDR3 reads TGTGCCAGCAGCTTAGACGCAGGGGGCAGGCGAGATACGCAGTATTTT.

This rearrangement joins TRBV11-2 to TRBJ1-1; weak D call: TRBD1 (5 bases). Germline CDR1 reads SGHAT; CDR2 reads FQNNGV. The CDR3 totals 14 residues. V lost 5 bases, J lost 4 bases, and 14 bases lay in between. The CDR3 DNA sequence: TGTGCCAGCAGCCCAGGACGCGGGGGCACTGAAGCTTTCTTT. Its protein is CASSPGRGGTEAFF.

This chain joins TRBV30 and TRBJ1-2; D is perhaps TRBD1 (5 bases). With 3 bases removed from V and 4 bases from J, the gap between germline ends came to 9 bases. The CDR3 is made up of 12 amino acids. Germline CDR1 GTSNPN, CDR2 SVGIG (reference sequence). This CDR3 reads CAWRRQGYGYTF. CDR3 bases: TGTGCCTGGAGGCGTCAGGGCTATGGCTACACCTTC. The full variable domain, in which reference TRBV30 and TRBJ1-2 provide the parts outside the CDR3, is SQTIHQWPATLVQPVGSPLSLECTVEGTSNPNLYWYRQAAGRGLQLLFYSVGIGQISSEVPQNLSASRPQDRQFILSSKKLLLSDSGFYLCAWRRQGYGYTFGSGTRLTVV.

The chain couples TRBV29-1 to TRBJ2-2; no definite D call. CDR1 SQVTM and CDR2 ANQGSEA come from the germline V gene. V was shortened by 4 bases and J by 6 bases, with 12 bases between the two germline ends. This CDR3 has 13 amino acids. In DNA, the CDR3 is TGCAGCGTTGTGGAGTTTAGAGCCGGGGAGCTGTTTTTT. This gives the protein CSVVEFRAGELFF.

J is TRBJ1-1 and V is TRBV7-2; 7 nucleotides line up with TRBD1. Germline loops: CDR1 SGHTA, CDR2 FQGNSA. Losses at the gene ends were 2 bases for V and 4 bases for J; bases not matched to a gene: 4. The CDR3 covers 14 residues. The CDR3 protein is CASSLRTGSTEAFF. The CDR3, as DNA: TGTGCCAGCAGCTTACGGACAGGAAGCACTGAAGCTTTCTTT.

Worth noting for this clone: The junction departs from germline at one end; a sequencing error may be responsible. V and J are TRBV27 and TRBJ1-1; TRBD1 might be the D (5 bases). Per the germline V gene, CDR1 is MNHEY and CDR2 is SMNVEV (reference sequence). This CDR3 has 14 amino acids. The chain's CDR3 is CDSNTGLGNTEAFF. The DNA of the CDR3 is TGTGACAGCAACACAGGCTTAGGGAACACTGAAGCTTTCTTT.

The chain employs TRBV7-2 and TRBJ1-5; 9 nucleotides match TRBD1. Unmatched junction bases numbered 4, after V lost 10 bases and J lost 0 bases. From germline, CDR1 is SGHTA and CDR2 FQGNSA. There are 14 residues in the CDR3. The CDR3 reads CATGTGYSNQPQHF. In DNA, the CDR3 is TGTGCCACCGGGACAGGGTATAGCAATCAGCCCCAGCATTTT.

The chain carries TRBV5-8 and TRBJ2-1, with TRBD2 matching over 12 bases. With 0 bases clipped from V and 12 bases from J, the junction kept 10 bases outside the gene matches. The CDR3 is 16 amino acids. The germline V gene has CDR1 SGHTS and CDR2 YDEGEE. Here the CDR3 DNA reads TGTGCCAGCAGCTTGGAGGTGACTAGCGGGGGCGGTTGGCAGTTCTTC. Protein product: CASSLEVTSGGGWQFF.

The V call is TRBV2, the J call TRBJ1-1, with a weak D call TRBD1 (5 bases). CDR1 is SNHLY and CDR2 is FYNNEI in the germline V gene. This CDR3 has 14 residues. Between the trimmed V and J ends, which lost 1 base and 4 bases, there was a span of 10 bases. CDR3 loop: CASSEVGGGTEAFF. The CDR3 DNA reads as TGTGCCAGCAGTGAAGTGGGGGGGGGCACTGAAGCTTTCTTT.

The chain uses TRBV28 and TRBJ1-2, with a weak D call TRBD1 (5 bases). In germline, CDR1 is MDHEN, CDR2 SYDVKM. Trimming left V 5 bases short and J 0 bases short, with 10 bases between. The CDR3 spans 14 residues. The CDR3 region has the DNA TGTGCCAGCAGTCTGCTAGGGGCTAACTATGGCTACACCTTC. As protein: CASSLLGANYGYTF.

The chain carries TRBV19 and TRBJ2-1, with TRBD2 matching 7 bases. The junction had 7 bases not matched to a gene; V was cut back by 3 bases and J by 2 bases. The CDR3 length is 16 residues. Germline CDR1 and CDR2: LNHDA and SQIVND (reference sequence). The CDR3 here is CASSIEGTITYNEQFF. In DNA, the CDR3 is TGTGCCAGTAGTATTGAAGGGACTATAACCTACAATGAGCAGTTCTTC.

This chain joins TRBV4-3 and TRBJ2-5, with D maybe TRBD1 (5 bases). The better agreement between TRBJ2-7 and the DNA end casts doubt on the J call. This CDR3 is 15 amino acids long. The V gene's germline CDR1 is LGHNA and CDR2 YSLEER. CDR3 in DNA: TGCGCCAGCAGCCAAGACTGGCAGGGCTACTACGAGCAGTACTTC. As protein: CASSQDWQGYYEQYF.

Here the CDR3 DNA reads TGCAGCGTTGAAGTGGACAGGGGGCACAATGAGCAGTTCTTC. Its protein is CSVEVDRGHNEQFF. The J gene is TRBJ2-1, the V gene TRBV29-1, with TRBD1 matching 11 bases. CDR1 is SQVTM, CDR2 ANQGSEA, per germline. The junction had 1 base not matched to a gene; V was cut back by 1 base and J by 5 bases. The length of the CDR3 is 14 residues.

The CDR3 DNA reads TGTGCCAGCTCACCACAACAGGGAGAAAACACCATATATTTT. The encoded protein is CASSPQQGENTIYF. The chain has TRBV18 and TRBJ1-3; D perhaps matches TRBD1 (6 bases). CDR1 is KGHSH, CDR2 LQKENI, per germline. With 1 base removed from V and 6 bases from J, the gap between germline ends came to 10 bases. The CDR3 is 14 residues long.

The V call is TRBV10-2, the J call TRBJ2-1; a possible D gene is TRBD2 (5 bases). CDR1 is WSHSY and CDR2 is SAAADI in the germline V gene. The CDR3 runs 16 residues. V was pared by 5 bases and J by 0 bases, with 14 bases between. CDR3 sequence: CASSIGRTSSYNEQFF. The CDR3 coding sequence is TGCGCCAGCAGTATCGGACGAACTAGCTCCTACAATGAGCAGTTCTTC.

The chain is built from TRBV4-2 and TRBJ2-1, with a tentative D call TRBD2 (7 bases). V lost 0 bases and J 4 bases, leaving 16 bases between the germline ends. CDR3 length: 17 amino acids. Per the germline V gene, CDR1 is LGHNA and CDR2 is YNFKEQ. The CDR3 loop is CASSQEGTGGAYNEQFF. The CDR3 DNA reads TGTGCCAGCAGCCAAGAAGGGACGGGGGGCGCGTACAATGAGCAGTTCTTC.

V usage is TRBV10-3 and J usage is TRBJ1-4, with TRBD1 as a possible D gene (5 bases). This CDR3 spans 13 amino acids. Germline CDR1 ENHRY, CDR2 SYGVKD. Trimming took off 7 bases at V and 8 bases at J, with 14 bases between the two ends. CDR3 coding DNA: TGTGCCATCACCCCGGGGGGGGAGGAAAAACTGTTTTTT. Encoded protein: CAITPGGEEKLFF.

The CDR3: CASSAWDRAAEAFF. The CDR3 DNA follows: TGTGCCAGTAGTGCTTGGGACAGGGCTGCTGAAGCTTTCTTT. This chain links TRBV19 with TRBJ1-1, with 9 bases that match TRBD1. The ends lost 5 bases at V and 6 bases at J; junction bases unmatched: 7. Germline V gene lookup returns CDR1 LNHDA and CDR2 SQIVND (reference sequence). This CDR3 is 14 amino acids long. Using reference TRBV19 and TRBJ1-1 for the parts outside the CDR3, the full variable domain is DGGITQSPKYLFRKEGQNVTLSCEQNLNHDAMYWYRQDPGQGLRLIYYSQIVNDFQKGDIAEGYSVSREKKESFPLTVTSAQKNPTAFYLCASSAWDRAAEAFFGQGTRLTVV.

The CDR3 DNA reads as TGTGCCACCCAAATGAGACAGGGGGATTATTACGAGCAGTACTTC. Translating gives CATQMRQGDYYEQYF. The chain is built from TRBV6-6 and TRBJ2-7, with 9 nucleotides matching TRBD1. There are 15 residues in the CDR3. Looked up from germline, CDR1 is MNHNY and CDR2 is SVGAGI (reference sequence). Trimming cost V 10 bases and J 4 bases; bases outside gene matches: 14.

The chain links TRBV19 to TRBJ1-1; D possibly corresponds to TRBD1 (5 bases). This CDR3 has 14 amino acids. Germline values: CDR1 LNHDA, CDR2 SQIVND (reference sequence). The V gene lost 2 bases and the J gene lost 6 bases, with 13 bases spanning the gap. The CDR3 loop is CASSIILGQSEAFF. The CDR3 DNA follows: TGTGCCAGTAGTATAATATTGGGGCAGTCTGAAGCTTTCTTT.

This chain connects TRBV19 to TRBJ2-7; 13 nucleotides align to TRBD2. V lost 5 bases to trimming and J lost 5 bases; unmatched junction nucleotides: 6. This CDR3 has 15 amino acids. CDR1 and CDR2 from the germline V gene are LNHDA and SQIVND (reference sequence). As DNA, the CDR3 is TGTGCCAGTAGTCCTGGACTAGCGGGAGCCGACGAGCAGTACTTC. Its translation: CASSPGLAGADEQYF.

The chain uses TRBV4-3 and TRBJ2-6, with D possibly TRBD1 on 6 matching bases. Trimming cost V 2 bases and J 1 base, with 18 bases left between them. Germline CDR1 LGHNA, CDR2 YSLEER. The CDR3 totals 19 residues. The CDR3 DNA reads TGCGCCAGCAGCCAAACAGGGTGGGGGAATGTTTCTGGGGCCAACGTCCTGACTTTC. It specifies CASSQTGWGNVSGANVLTF.

V is TRBV19 and J is TRBJ2-5, with TRBD1 identical over 10 bases. The CDR3 length is 13 residues. Looked up from germline, CDR1 is LNHDA and CDR2 is SQIVND (reference sequence). Losses at the gene ends were 8 bases for V and 1 base for J; bases not matched to a gene: 1. The CDR3 region is CASRDRGQETQYF. CDR3 nucleotides: TGTGCCAGTCGGGACAGGGGCCAAGAGACCCAGTACTTC.